This T cell receptor (beta chain) derives from a study of Ad26.COV2.S vaccination and SARS-CoV-2 variants. The study's findings and limits: Substantial response breadth was reportedly seen for spike-specific CD8+ and CD4+ T cells after vaccination. Vaccine and placebo recipients had comparable breadth of non-spike TCRs.

CDR1 and CDR2 (germline): PRHDT, FYEKMQ (reference sequence). CDR3 length: 18 amino acids. V lost 5 bases and J lost 6, with 25 bases in between. Treatment here: 15 to 20 received Ad26.COV2.S at low or high dose, single or two shots; 5 received placebo; per-sample allocation not given. The samples were gathered on day 63 after the first injection of vaccine or placebo. The data were produced by immunoSEQ multiplex PCR, yet TCRdb's version contains in-frame clones alone and is incomplete. The sample contains about 350,000 clones, approximately 90% of which appear only once. Note on this clone: What it binds is unknown.

This clonotype was obtained from a person between 18 and 60 years old who received the Ad26.COV2.S COVID-19 vaccine or a placebo. The gene calls are TRBV13 and TRBJ2-2; maybe TRBD2 (5 bases). The starting material was peripheral blood, obtained in a trial of Ad26.COV2.S vaccine versus placebo. The CDR3 region has the DNA TGTGCCAGCAGCCCGAGTGGTGAAAGGACTGCCCTCTCCGGGGAGCTGTTTTTT. Protein sequence: CASSPSGERTALSGELFF.